The 26 T cell receptor beta chains below come from one sample, sequenced in a study of blood T cell repertoires in COVID-19. TCRdb keeps only in-frame clones here, not all; method: immunoSEQ multiplex PCR. Of 200,000 or so clones detected, 88% appear once; the ten largest clones hold more than 2.5%. Sequenced: PBMCs or T cells enriched from blood (not recorded which). The receptor source for this set is a woman younger than 45 who had recovered from COVID-19.

V and J are TRBV18 and TRBJ1-2; D remains ambiguous. Trimming took 2 bases from V and 1 from J, leaving 8 bases between them. The CDR3 covers 14 residues. CDR1 is KGHSH, CDR2 LQKENI, per germline. CDR3 sequence reads: CASSPSGNNYGYTF. As DNA, the CDR3 is TGTGCCAGCTCACCAAGCGGGAATAACTATGGCTACACCTTC.

The V gene is TRBV29-1, the J gene TRBJ1-1; no firm D call. With 7 bases removed from V and 0 bases from J, the gap between germline ends came to 12 bases. The CDR3 is made up of 13 amino acids. Germline values: CDR1 SQVTM, CDR2 ANQGSEA. Here the CDR3 DNA reads TGCAGCGCCAGACTGAGCATGAACACTGAAGCTTTCTTT. This translates into CSARLSMNTEAFF.

The chain has TRBV6-1 and TRBJ2-7, with 7 bases fitting TRBD2. From germline, CDR1 is MNHNS and CDR2 SASEGT. The CDR3 sequence is 19 residues long. The V and J ends lost 2 bases and 0 bases, in that order; junction bases with no gene match: 16. CDR3 DNA sequence: TGTGCCAGCAGTGAATCCAGTTGGGTGAACGGGGGGAGCTCCTACGAGCAGTACTTC. It translates to CASSESSWVNGGSSYEQYF.

The chain links TRBV11-2 to TRBJ2-5, with D unresolved. The CDR3 length is 15 residues. The V gene lost 5 bases and the J gene lost 1 base, with 14 bases spanning the gap. Germline CDR1 SGHAT, CDR2 FQNNGV. The CDR3: CASSPRGRSQETQYF. For the CDR3, the DNA is TGTGCCAGCAGCCCTCGTGGCCGGAGCCAAGAGACCCAGTACTTC.

This chain connects TRBV7-8 to TRBJ2-4; no reliable D call. The CDR3 spans 16 residues. Germline V gene sequence: CDR1 SGHVS, CDR2 FQNEAQ. Between the trimmed V and J ends, which lost 3 bases and 0 bases, there was a span of 12 bases. CDR3 sequence reads: CASSFGTASAKNIQYF. CDR3 nucleotide sequence: TGTGCCAGCAGCTTCGGAACAGCCTCAGCCAAAAACATTCAGTACTTC.

This sequence joins TRBV5-4 and TRBJ1-2, with 7 bases aligning to TRBD1. There are 19 residues in the CDR3. Germline lookup yields CDR1 SGHNT and CDR2 YYREEE (reference sequence). V dropped 1 base and J dropped 5; count of bases not matched to a gene: 20. CDR3 amino acids: CASSLRSRGQRPGVYGYTF. CDR3 in DNA: TGTGCCAGCAGCTTGCGTAGCCGGGGACAGCGGCCCGGGGTATATGGCTACACCTTC.

V and J are TRBV9 and TRBJ2-2; 8 bases fit TRBD2. Germline values: CDR1 SGDLS, CDR2 YYNGEE. This CDR3 is 16 amino acids long. With V trimmed by 4 bases and J by 2 bases, 7 bases remained unmatched. In nucleotides, the CDR3 is TGTGCCAGCAGCTTCCGGGGGGGCGTAAACACCGGGGAGCTGTTTTTT. Its translation: CASSFRGGVNTGELFF. The entire variable domain, with the rest obtained from reference TRBV9 and TRBJ2-2, is as follows: DSGVTQTPKHLITATGQRVTLRCSPRSGDLSVYWYQQSLDQGLQFLIQYYNGEERAKGNILERFSAQQFPDLHSELNLSSLELGDSALYFCASSFRGGVNTGELFFGEGSRLTVL.

This chain uses TRBV11-3 with TRBJ1-4; 11 nucleotides agree with TRBD1. There are 14 residues in the CDR3. The ends lost 3 bases at V and 10 bases at J; junction bases unmatched: 4. Germline CDR1 SGHNT, CDR2 YENEEA. For the CDR3, the DNA is TGTGCCAGCAGCTTCCGGGACAGGGGGGTAAAACTGTTTTTT. Translation: CASSFRDRGVKLFF.

The chain couples TRBV11-2 to TRBJ1-2; TRBD1 might be the D (5 bases). The CDR3 has 16 residues. V lost 3 bases to trimming and J lost 2 bases, with 16 bases between them. Looked up from germline, CDR1 is SGHAT and CDR2 is FQNNGV. The DNA for the CDR3 is TGTGCCAGCAGCTTCGGTAGGGGAATCGTAAACTATGGCTACACCTTC. It specifies CASSFGRGIVNYGYTF.

The chain couples TRBV5-1 to TRBJ2-7, with 8 bases that match TRBD1. The CDR3 is 15 residues long. Germline V gives CDR1 SGHRS, CDR2 YFSETQ. Trimming took 4 bases from V and 6 from J; bases not matched to a gene: 12. The CDR3: CASSGSRQGSGEQYF. CDR3 nucleotide sequence: TGCGCCAGCAGCGGATCCAGACAGGGGAGTGGCGAGCAGTACTTC. The full variable domain, rest sourced from reference TRBV5-1 and TRBJ2-7, is KAGVTQTPRYLIKTRGQQVTLSCSPISGHRSVSWYQQTPGQGLQFLFEYFSETQRNKGNFPGRFSGRQFSNSRSEMNVSTLELGDSALYLCASSGSRQGSGEQYFGPGTRLTVT.

This clone showed up just a few times. V usage is TRBV19 and J usage is TRBJ2-2, with a possible D match to TRBD1 (5 bases). From germline, CDR1 is LNHDA and CDR2 SQIVND (reference sequence). V dropped 3 bases and J dropped 6 bases, with 8 bases sitting between them. The CDR3 is made up of 13 amino acids. The CDR3 bases are TGTGCCAGTAGTATTGGGGCAGCCGGGGAGCTGTTTTTT. It is translated as CASSIGAAGELFF.

V and J are TRBV20-1 and TRBJ2-1; D may be TRBD2 (5 bases). V was shortened by 3 bases and J by 8 bases, with 8 bases between the two germline ends. Germline CDR1 is DFQATT and CDR2 is SNEGSKA (reference sequence). The CDR3 spans 11 residues. The chain's CDR3 is CSARVGDEQFF. The CDR3 bases are TGCAGTGCTAGGGTGGGAGATGAGCAGTTCTTC.

The chain couples TRBV4-3 to TRBJ2-3; D possibly corresponds to TRBD2 (7 bases). Germline V gene sequence: CDR1 LGHNA, CDR2 YSLEER. The CDR3 is 15 residues long. Trimming stripped 5 bases from V and 5 bases from J, with 17 bases between. CDR3 coding DNA: TGCGCCAGCAGCTTACGGGGGGCTGGGGGAGATACGCAGTATTTT. It codes for CASSLRGAGGDTQYF.

The CDR3 coding sequence is TGTGCCGTAGACGACAGCGCCTTTGGGCCCCAGCATTTT. Residues: CAVDDSAFGPQHF. The rearrangement joins TRBV19 to TRBJ1-5; maybe TRBD1 (5 bases). Germline V gene data show CDR1 as LNHDA and CDR2 as SQIVND (reference sequence). CDR3 length: 13 amino acids. The V and J ends lost 11 bases and 9 bases respectively, with 20 bases between them.

For this clone: The same CDR3 arises from other DNA sequences in this sample as well. The V and J genes are TRBV7-9 and TRBJ1-5; the D is unclear. Trimming removed 1 base at V and 5 bases at J, with 12 bases between. CDR1 SEHNR and CDR2 FQNEAQ come from the germline V gene (reference sequence). CDR3 size: 15 residues. The CDR3 DNA is TGTGCCAGCAGCTTAGGGGGAGGGCTAGATCAGCCCCAGCATTTT. This translates into CASSLGGGLDQPQHF.

The chain joins TRBV14 to TRBJ2-5; 12 positions agree with TRBD2. Germline trimming cut 4 bases from V and 5 bases from J; bases unmatched to any gene: 8. Germline V gene sequence: CDR1 SGHDN, CDR2 FVKESK. The CDR3 has 16 amino acids. DNA for the CDR3: TGTGCCAGCAGCCTAAGAGGACTAGCGGGGTGGGAGACCCAGTACTTC. It translates to CASSLRGLAGWETQYF.

The rearrangement uses TRBV2 and TRBJ2-5, with 8 bases identical to TRBD2. The V gene end was trimmed by 2 bases and the J gene end by 5 bases; junction bases not matched to a gene: 7. The CDR3 is made up of 15 amino acids. The germline V gene encodes CDR1 SNHLY and CDR2 FYNNEI. CDR3 amino acids: CASSEIGAGGETQYF. The CDR3 DNA reads as TGTGCCAGCAGTGAAATTGGGGCGGGGGGCGAGACCCAGTACTTC.

The V and J genes are TRBV4-3 and TRBJ1-2, with D perhaps matching TRBD1 (5 bases). There are 16 residues in the CDR3. V lost 0 bases and J lost 4, with 15 bases in between. Germline-derived CDR1 and CDR2 are LGHNA and YSLEER. The CDR3 DNA follows: TGCGCCAGCAGCCAAGATCAAGGCACCCAGGGCTATGGCTACACCTTC. Residues: CASSQDQGTQGYGYTF.

This clone was seen a few times. This rearrangement joins TRBV7-2 to TRBJ2-6; 7 nucleotides agree with TRBD1. Germline trimming cut 6 bases from V and 2 bases from J; bases unmatched to any gene: 10. Germline CDR1 is SGHTA and CDR2 is FQGNSA. The CDR3 has 17 amino acids. Written as DNA, the CDR3 is TGTGCCAGCAGTCCGAGACAGGGACAGACTGGGGCCAACGTCCTGACTTTC. Residues: CASSPRQGQTGANVLTF.

This chain connects TRBV4-3 to TRBJ1-2; possible D gene TRBD1, 5 bases. This CDR3 is built from 15 residues. The germline CDR1 and CDR2 sequences are LGHNA and YSLEER. The germline V and J ends were trimmed by 0 bases and 3 bases, with 11 bases remaining between them. In DNA form, the CDR3 reads TGCGCCAGCAGCCAAGATTTTGGGGGGGACTATGGCTACACCTTC. This sequence encodes CASSQDFGGDYGYTF.

This rearrangement joins TRBV19 to TRBJ1-1, with unresolved D. V lost 5 bases, J lost 11 bases, and 15 bases lay in between. This CDR3 has 12 residues. The germline CDR1 and CDR2 sequences are LNHDA and SQIVND (reference sequence). CDR3 in DNA: TGTGCCAGTAGTTTCGGTCGGGGTGACGCTTTCTTT. Translating it yields CASSFGRGDAFF.

The chain is built from TRBV11-2 and TRBJ2-1; weak D call: TRBD1 (5 bases). CDR3 length: 16 residues. Germline V CDR1 and CDR2: SGHAT, FQNNGV. Deletions cut 4 bases from V and 4 bases from J, with 17 bases between. The CDR3 coding sequence is TGTGCCAGCAGCTCACCCTTCTCCGACAGTTACAATGAGCAGTTCTTC. Encoded protein: CASSSPFSDSYNEQFF.

CDR3 in amino acids: CASSVSGGQGDIQYF. The DNA for the CDR3 is TGTGCCAGCAGCGTAAGCGGGGGACAGGGGGACATTCAGTACTTC. The J gene is TRBJ2-4, the V gene TRBV9; 11 bases line up with TRBD1. Germline CDR1 is SGDLS and CDR2 is YYNGEE. This CDR3 comprises 15 residues. The J segment lost 8 bases and the V segment lost 1 base, leaving 5 bases of the junction unmatched.

V and J are TRBV2 and TRBJ2-7, with 8 bases matching TRBD1. CDR1 and CDR2 (germline): SNHLY, FYNNEI. The CDR3 runs 14 residues. V trimming: 8 bases; J trimming: 5 bases; junction bases outside the gene matches: 11. Here the CDR3 DNA reads TGTGCCAGCTTCCAGACAGGGGCAAGCAACGAGCAGTACTTC. It translates to CASFQTGASNEQYF. The complete variable domain, with remaining parts taken from reference TRBV2 and TRBJ2-7, reads EPEVTQTPSHQVTQMGQEVILRCVPISNHLYFYWYRQILGQKVEFLVSFYNNEISEKSEIFDDQFSVERPDGSNFTLKIRSTKLEDSAMYFCASFQTGASNEQYFGPGTRLTVT.

This chain joins TRBV5-1 and TRBJ2-5; TRBD1 agrees at 8 bases. Per the germline V gene, CDR1 is SGHRS and CDR2 is YFSETQ. The CDR3 runs to 14 residues. The V segment lost 3 bases and the J segment 5 bases; nucleotides outside the gene matches: 6. The CDR3 sequence is CASSSTGVRETQYF. The CDR3 DNA reads as TGCGCCAGCAGCTCGACAGGGGTGAGGGAGACCCAGTACTTC.

This clone is a singleton in its sample. J is TRBJ1-3 and V is TRBV10-3, with D possibly TRBD1 on 6 matching bases. The ends were cut back, 7 bases at V and 4 bases at J, with 14 bases in the middle. The CDR3 totals 14 residues. Germline V CDR1 and CDR2: ENHRY, SYGVKD. Here the CDR3 reads CAITLQGSGNTIYF. CDR3 DNA sequence: TGTGCCATCACCTTACAGGGTTCCGGAAACACCATATATTTT.